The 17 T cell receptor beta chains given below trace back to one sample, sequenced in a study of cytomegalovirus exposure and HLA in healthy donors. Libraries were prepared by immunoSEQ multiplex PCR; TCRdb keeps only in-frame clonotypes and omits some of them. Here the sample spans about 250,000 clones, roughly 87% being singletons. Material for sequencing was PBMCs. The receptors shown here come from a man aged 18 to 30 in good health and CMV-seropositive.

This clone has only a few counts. The CDR3 region has the DNA TGTGCCAGCAGCCCTACTTCCGGACAAAGGGAGACCCAGTACTTC. Its translation: CASSPTSGQRETQYF. The chain combines TRBV5-4 with TRBJ2-5; D might be TRBD1 (5 bases). The V end was cut by 4 bases, the J end by 5 bases, with 18 bases between. CDR1 SGHNT and CDR2 YYREEE come from the germline V gene (reference sequence). This CDR3 comprises 15 residues.

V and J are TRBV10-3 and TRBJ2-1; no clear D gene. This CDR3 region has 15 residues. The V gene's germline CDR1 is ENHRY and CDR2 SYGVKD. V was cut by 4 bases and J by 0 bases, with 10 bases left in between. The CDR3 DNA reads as TGTGCCATCAGTGGCGCCTCGGGCTCCTACAATGAGCAGTTCTTC. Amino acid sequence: CAISGASGSYNEQFF.

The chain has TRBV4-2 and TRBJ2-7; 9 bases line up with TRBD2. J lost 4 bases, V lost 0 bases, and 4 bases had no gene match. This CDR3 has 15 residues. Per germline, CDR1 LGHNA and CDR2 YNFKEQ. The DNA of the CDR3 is TGTGCCAGCAGCCAAGATCCCGGACTAGCGTACGAGCAGTACTTC. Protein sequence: CASSQDPGLAYEQYF.

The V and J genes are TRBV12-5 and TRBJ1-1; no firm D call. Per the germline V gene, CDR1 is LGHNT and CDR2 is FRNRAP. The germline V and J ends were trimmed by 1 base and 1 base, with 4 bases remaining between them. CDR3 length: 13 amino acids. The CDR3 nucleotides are TGTGCTAGTGGTTTGGACTGGAACACTGAAGCTTTCTTT. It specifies CASGLDWNTEAFF. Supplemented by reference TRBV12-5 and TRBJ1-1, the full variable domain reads DARVTQTPRHKVTEMGQEVTMRCQPILGHNTVFWYRQTMMQGLELLAYFRNRAPLDDSGMPKDRFSAEMPDATLATLKIQPSEPRDSAVYFCASGLDWNTEAFFGQGTRLTVV.

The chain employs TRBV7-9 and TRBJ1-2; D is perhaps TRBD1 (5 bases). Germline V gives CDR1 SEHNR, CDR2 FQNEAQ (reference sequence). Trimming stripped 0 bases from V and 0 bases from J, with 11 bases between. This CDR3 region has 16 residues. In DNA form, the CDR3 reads TGTGCCAGCAGCTTAGCCACCCGACAGACTAACTATGGCTACACCTTC. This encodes CASSLATRQTNYGYTF. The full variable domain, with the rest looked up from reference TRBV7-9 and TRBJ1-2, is DTGVSQNPRHKITKRGQNVTFRCDPISEHNRLYWYRQTLGQGPEFLTYFQNEAQLEKSRLLSDRFSAERPKGSFSTLEIQRTEQGDSAMYLCASSLATRQTNYGYTFGSGTRLTVV.

The CDR3 loop reads CASSLAPNTKQETQYF. The CDR3 DNA follows: TGTGCCAGCAGCTTGGCCCCGAACACGAAACAAGAGACCCAGTACTTC. The rearrangement links TRBV5-4 to TRBJ2-5; no firm D call. This CDR3 spans 16 amino acids. In germline, CDR1 is SGHNT, CDR2 YYREEE (reference sequence). Trimming left V 0 bases short and J 2 bases short, with 14 bases between.

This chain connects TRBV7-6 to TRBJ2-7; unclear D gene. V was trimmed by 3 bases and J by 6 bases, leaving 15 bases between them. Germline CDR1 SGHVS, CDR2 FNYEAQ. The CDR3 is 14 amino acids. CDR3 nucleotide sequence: TGTGCCAGCAGCTTGGGCGTAGCCACCGGCGAGCAGTACTTC. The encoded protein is CASSLGVATGEQYF.

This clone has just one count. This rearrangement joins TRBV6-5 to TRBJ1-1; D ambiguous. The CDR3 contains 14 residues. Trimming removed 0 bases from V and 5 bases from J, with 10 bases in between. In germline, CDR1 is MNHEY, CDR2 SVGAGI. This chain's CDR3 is CASSYSLRKTEAFF. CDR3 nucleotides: TGTGCCAGCAGTTACTCGTTGAGGAAGACTGAAGCTTTCTTT.

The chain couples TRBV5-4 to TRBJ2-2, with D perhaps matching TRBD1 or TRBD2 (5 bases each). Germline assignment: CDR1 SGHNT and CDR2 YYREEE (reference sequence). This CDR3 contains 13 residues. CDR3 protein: CGSGTRLHGELFF. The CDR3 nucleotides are TGTGGATCGGGGACCAGATTGCACGGGGAGCTGTTTTTT.

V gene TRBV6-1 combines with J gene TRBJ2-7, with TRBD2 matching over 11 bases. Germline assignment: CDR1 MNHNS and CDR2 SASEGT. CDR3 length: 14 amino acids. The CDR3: CVTQLAGGTYEQYF. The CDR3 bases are TGTGTCACGCAGCTAGCGGGAGGTACCTACGAGCAGTACTTC.

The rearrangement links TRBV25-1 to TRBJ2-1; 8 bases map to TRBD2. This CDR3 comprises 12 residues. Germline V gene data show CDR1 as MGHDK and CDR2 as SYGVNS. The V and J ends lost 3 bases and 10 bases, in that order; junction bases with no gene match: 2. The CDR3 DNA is TGTGCCAGCAGTGACCCGGGAGGGGAGCAGTTCTTC. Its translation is CASSDPGGEQFF.

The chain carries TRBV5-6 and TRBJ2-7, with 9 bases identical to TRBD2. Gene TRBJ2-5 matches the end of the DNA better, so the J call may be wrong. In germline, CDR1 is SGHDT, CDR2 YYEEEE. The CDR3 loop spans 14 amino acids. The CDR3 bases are TGTGCCAGCAGCTTGGACACGACTAGCGGGACCCAGTACTTC. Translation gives CASSLDTTSGTQYF.

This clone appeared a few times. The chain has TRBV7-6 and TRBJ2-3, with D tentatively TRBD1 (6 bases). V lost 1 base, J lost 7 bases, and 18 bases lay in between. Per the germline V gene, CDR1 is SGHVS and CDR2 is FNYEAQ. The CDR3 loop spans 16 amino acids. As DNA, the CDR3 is TGTGCCAGCAGCTTAGTACTGGGGGCGAGCGCTAATACGCAGTATTTT. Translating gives CASSLVLGASANTQYF.

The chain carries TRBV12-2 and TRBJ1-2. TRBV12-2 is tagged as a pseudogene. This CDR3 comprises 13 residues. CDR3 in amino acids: CASRFSGADGYTF. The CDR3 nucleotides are TGTGCAAGTCGCTTCTCGGGGGCGGATGGCTACACCTTC.

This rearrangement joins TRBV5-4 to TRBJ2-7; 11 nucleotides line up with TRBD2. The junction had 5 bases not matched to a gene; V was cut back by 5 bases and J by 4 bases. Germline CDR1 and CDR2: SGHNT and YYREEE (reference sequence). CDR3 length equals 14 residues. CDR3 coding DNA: TGTGCCAGCAGAGTAGCGGGAGGGCCGTACGAGCAGTACTTC. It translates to CASRVAGGPYEQYF.

CDR3 nucleotides: TGTGCCTGGAGCTTCGGAGATCACTCTGGAAACACCATATATTTT. Its protein product is CAWSFGDHSGNTIYF. This chain uses TRBV30 with TRBJ1-3; D remains unclear. V lost 3 bases, J lost 0 bases, and 12 bases lay in between. Germline CDR1 is GTSNPN and CDR2 is SVGIG (reference sequence). The CDR3 covers 15 residues.

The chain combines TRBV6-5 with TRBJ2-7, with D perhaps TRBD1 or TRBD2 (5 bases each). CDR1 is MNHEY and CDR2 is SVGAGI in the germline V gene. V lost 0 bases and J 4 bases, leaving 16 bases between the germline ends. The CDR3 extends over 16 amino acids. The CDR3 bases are TGTGCCAGCAGTTACTCGAGGGACCAATCTATATACGAGCAGTACTTC. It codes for CASSYSRDQSIYEQYF.